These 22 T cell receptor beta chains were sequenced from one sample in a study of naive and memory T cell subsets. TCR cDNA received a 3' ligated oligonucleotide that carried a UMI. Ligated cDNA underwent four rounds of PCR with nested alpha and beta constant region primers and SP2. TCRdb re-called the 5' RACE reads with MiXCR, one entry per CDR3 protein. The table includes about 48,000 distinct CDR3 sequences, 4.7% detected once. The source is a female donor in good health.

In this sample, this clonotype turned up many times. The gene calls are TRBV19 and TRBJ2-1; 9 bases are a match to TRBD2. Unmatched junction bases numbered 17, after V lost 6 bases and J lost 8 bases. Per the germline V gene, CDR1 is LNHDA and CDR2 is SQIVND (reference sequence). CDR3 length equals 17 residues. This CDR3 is CASSLPPAGGPSDEQFF. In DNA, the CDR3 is TGTGCCAGTAGCCTACCGCCGGCGGGAGGGCCAAGTGATGAGCAGTTCTTC.

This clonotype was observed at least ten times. The chain's CDR3 is CASISAGTGPKAFF. CDR3 DNA sequence: TGTGCCAGCATTTCAGCCGGGACAGGGCCAAAAGCTTTCTTT. This rearrangement joins TRBV28 to TRBJ1-1; 9 nucleotides agree with TRBD1. The J segment lost 9 bases and the V segment lost 7 bases, leaving 12 bases of the junction unmatched. Germline V gives CDR1 MDHEN, CDR2 SYDVKM. CDR3 length: 14 residues.

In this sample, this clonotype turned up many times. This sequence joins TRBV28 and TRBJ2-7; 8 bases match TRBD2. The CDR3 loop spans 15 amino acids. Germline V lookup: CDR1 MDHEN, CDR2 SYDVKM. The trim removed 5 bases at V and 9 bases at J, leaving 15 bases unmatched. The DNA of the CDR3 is TGTGCCAGCAGTCCCCGGCTCCGAGCGGGAGCAGGGCAGTACTTC. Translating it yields CASSPRLRAGAGQYF.

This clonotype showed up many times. As DNA, the CDR3 is TGCAGCGTTGTTTCCCCCGGACAGGGAGCAAAACTGTTTTTT. It specifies CSVVSPGQGAKLFF. The rearrangement links TRBV29-1 to TRBJ1-4; the match to TRBD1 covers 8 bases. CDR3 length: 14 amino acids. Germline-derived CDR1 and CDR2 are SQVTM and ANQGSEA. J was trimmed by 10 bases and V by 4 bases; bases with no gene match: 11.

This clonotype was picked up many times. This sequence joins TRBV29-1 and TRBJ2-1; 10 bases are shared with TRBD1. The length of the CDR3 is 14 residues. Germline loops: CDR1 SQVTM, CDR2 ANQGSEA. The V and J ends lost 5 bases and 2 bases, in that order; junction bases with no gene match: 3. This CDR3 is CSVLGTGAYNEQFF. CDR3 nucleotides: TGCAGCGTTTTGGGGACAGGGGCCTACAATGAGCAGTTCTTC.

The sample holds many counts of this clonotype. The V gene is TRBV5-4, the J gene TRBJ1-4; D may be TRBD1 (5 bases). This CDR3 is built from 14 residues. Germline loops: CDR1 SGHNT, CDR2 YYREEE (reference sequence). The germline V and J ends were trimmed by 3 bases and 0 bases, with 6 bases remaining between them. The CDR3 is CASSSRATNEKLFF. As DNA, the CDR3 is TGTGCCAGCAGCTCCAGGGCAACTAATGAAAAACTGTTTTTT.

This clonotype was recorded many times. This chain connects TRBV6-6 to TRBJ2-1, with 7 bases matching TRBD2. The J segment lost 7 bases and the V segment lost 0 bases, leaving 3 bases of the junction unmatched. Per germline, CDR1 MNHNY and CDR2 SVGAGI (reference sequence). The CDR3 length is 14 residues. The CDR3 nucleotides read TGTGCCAGCAGTTACTCGAGACTAGCAAATGAGCAGTTCTTC. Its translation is CASSYSRLANEQFF.

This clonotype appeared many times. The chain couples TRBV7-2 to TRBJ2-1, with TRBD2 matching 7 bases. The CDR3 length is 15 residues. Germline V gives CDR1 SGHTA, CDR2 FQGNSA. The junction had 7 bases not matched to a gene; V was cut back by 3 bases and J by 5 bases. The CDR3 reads CASSFGGRVDNEQFF. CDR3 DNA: TGTGCCAGCAGCTTTGGCGGGAGAGTCGACAATGAGCAGTTCTTC. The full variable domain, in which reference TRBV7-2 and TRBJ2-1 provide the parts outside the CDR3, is GAGVSQSPSNKVTEKGKDVELRCDPISGHTALYWYRQSLGQGLEFLIYFQGNSAPDKSGLPSDRFSAERTGGSVSTLTIQRTQQEDSAVYLCASSFGGRVDNEQFFGPGTRLTVL.

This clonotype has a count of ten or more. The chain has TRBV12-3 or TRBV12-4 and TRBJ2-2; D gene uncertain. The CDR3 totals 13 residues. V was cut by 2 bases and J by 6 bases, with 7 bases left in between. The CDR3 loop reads CASSLTAAGELFF. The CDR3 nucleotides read TGTGCCAGCAGTTTAACCGCGGCCGGGGAGCTGTTTTTT.

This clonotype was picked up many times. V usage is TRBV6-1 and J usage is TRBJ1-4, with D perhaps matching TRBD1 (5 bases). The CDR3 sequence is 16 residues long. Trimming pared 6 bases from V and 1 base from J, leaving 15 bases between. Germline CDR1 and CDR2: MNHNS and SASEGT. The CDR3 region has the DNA TGTGCCAGCAGGGGGGGAGGAAGGAGAACTAATGAAAAACTGTTTTTT. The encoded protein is CASRGGGRRTNEKLFF.

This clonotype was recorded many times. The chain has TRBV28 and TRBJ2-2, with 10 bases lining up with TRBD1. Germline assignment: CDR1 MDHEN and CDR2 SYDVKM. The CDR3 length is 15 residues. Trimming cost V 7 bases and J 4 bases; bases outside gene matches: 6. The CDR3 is CASTMTGGGTGELFF. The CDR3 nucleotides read TGTGCCAGCACTATGACAGGGGGCGGCACCGGGGAGCTGTTTTTT.

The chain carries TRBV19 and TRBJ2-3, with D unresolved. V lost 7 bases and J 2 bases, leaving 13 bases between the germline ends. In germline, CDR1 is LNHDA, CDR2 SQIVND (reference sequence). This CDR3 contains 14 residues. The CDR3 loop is CASIGWRNTDTQYF. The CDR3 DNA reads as TGTGCCAGTATAGGGTGGCGGAACACAGATACGCAGTATTTT.

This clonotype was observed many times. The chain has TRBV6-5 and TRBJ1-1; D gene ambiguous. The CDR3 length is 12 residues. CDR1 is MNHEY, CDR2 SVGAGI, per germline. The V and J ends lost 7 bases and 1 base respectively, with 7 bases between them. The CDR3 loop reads CASTRGNTEAFF. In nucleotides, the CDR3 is TGTGCCAGCACCCGAGGGAACACTGAAGCTTTCTTT.

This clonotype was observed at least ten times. DNA for the CDR3: TGTGCCAGCAGTGAAGGGACAGGGGGCTTTCAGCCCCAGCATTTT. Translated, it gives CASSEGTGGFQPQHF. The rearrangement uses TRBV6-1 and TRBJ1-5; 11 positions match TRBD1. The germline V gene encodes CDR1 MNHNS and CDR2 SASEGT. Trimming at V came to 1 base and at J to 6 bases, leaving 2 bases not matched to a gene. The CDR3 consists of 15 residues.

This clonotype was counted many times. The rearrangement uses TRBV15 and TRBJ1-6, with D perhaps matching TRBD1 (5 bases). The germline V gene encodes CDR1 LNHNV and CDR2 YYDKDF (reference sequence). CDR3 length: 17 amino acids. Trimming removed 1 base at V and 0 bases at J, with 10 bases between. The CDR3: CATSRVAGSSYNSPLHF. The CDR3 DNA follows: TGTGCCACCAGCAGAGTTGCAGGGAGCTCCTATAATTCACCCCTCCACTTT.

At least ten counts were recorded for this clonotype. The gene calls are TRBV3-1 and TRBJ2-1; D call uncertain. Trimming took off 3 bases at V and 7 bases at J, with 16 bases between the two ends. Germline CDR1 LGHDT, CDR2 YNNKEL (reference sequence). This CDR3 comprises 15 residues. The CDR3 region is CASSHLGPGLNEQFF. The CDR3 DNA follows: TGTGCCAGCAGCCACCTCGGACCGGGCTTGAATGAGCAGTTCTTC.

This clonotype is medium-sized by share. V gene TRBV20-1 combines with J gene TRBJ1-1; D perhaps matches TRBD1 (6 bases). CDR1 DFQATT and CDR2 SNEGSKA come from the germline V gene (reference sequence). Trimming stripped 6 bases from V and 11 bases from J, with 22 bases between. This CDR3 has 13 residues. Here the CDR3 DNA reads TGCAGTGCCCGAAAAAAACAGGGAAGTGATGCTTTCTTT. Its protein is CSARKKQGSDAFF.

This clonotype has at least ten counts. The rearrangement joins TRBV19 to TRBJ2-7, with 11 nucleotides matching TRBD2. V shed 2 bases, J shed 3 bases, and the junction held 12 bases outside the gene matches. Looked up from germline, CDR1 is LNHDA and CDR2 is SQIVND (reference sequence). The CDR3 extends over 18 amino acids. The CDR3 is CASSISLSRGLAVYEQYF. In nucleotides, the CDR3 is TGTGCCAGTAGTATATCCCTTAGTAGGGGACTAGCGGTCTACGAGCAGTACTTC.

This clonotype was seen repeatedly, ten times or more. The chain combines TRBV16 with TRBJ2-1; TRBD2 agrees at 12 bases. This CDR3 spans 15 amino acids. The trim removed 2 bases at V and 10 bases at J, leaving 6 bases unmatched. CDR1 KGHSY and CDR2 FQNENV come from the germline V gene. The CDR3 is CASSQASGRAGEQFF. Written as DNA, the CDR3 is TGTGCCAGCAGCCAAGCTAGCGGGAGGGCCGGAGAGCAGTTCTTC.

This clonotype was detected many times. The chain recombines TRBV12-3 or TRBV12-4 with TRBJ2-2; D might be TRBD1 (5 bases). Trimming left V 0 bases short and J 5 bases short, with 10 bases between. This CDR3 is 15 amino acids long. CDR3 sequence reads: CASSLATRGTGELFF. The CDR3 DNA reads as TGTGCCAGCAGTTTAGCGACAAGGGGTACCGGGGAGCTGTTTTTT.

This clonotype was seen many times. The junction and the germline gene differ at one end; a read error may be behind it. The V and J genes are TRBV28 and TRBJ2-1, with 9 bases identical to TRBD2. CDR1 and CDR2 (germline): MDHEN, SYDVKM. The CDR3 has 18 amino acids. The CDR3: CASSFGLAGPPSNNEQFF. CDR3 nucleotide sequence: TGTGCCAGCAGTTTTGGGCTAGCGGGGCCCCCCTCCAACAATGAGCAGTTCTTC.

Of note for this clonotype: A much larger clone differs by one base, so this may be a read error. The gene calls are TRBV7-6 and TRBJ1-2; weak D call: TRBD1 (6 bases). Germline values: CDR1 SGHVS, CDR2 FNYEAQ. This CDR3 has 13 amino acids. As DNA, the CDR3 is TGTACCAGCAGCGGGAGGGGGTTACGGGGCTACACCTTC. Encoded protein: CTSSGRGLRGYTF.